This T cell receptor beta chain came from a study of T cell responses to AZD1222 COVID-19 vaccine. Study conclusions and caveats: It was only 6 or 7 AZD1222 recipients who were seropositive at baseline.

Comment on this clone: The antigen is not known.

The method was immunoSEQ multiplex PCR; TCRdb's version includes in-frame clones alone and lacks a portion of them. The profile shows approximately 170,000 clones, around nine tenths of them singletons. The CDR3 totals 16 residues. Germline CDR1 is GTSNPN and CDR2 is SVGIG (reference sequence). Trimming removed 1 base at V and 0 bases at J, with 13 bases between. The material sequenced was peripheral blood, taken 28 days after the second AZD1222 dose. This chain joins TRBV30 and TRBJ1-3, with no clear D. The receptor was isolated from an adult who received the AZD1222 COVID-19 vaccine. The CDR3 loop reads CAWSASHSSSGNTIYF. The DNA of the CDR3 is TGTGCCTGGAGTGCCTCGCACAGCAGCTCTGGAAACACCATATATTTT.